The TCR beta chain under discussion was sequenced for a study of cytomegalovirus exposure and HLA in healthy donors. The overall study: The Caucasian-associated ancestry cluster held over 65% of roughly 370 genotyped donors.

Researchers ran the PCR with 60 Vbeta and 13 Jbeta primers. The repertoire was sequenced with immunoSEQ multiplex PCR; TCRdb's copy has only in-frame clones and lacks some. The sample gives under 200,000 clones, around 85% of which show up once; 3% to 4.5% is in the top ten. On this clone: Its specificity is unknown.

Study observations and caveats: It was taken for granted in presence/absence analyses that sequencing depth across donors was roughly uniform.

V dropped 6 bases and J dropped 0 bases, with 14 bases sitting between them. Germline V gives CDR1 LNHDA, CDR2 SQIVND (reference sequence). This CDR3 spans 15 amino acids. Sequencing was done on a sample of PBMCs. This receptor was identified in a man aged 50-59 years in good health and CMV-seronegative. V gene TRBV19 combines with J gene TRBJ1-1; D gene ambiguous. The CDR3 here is CASSPDQTLNTEAFF. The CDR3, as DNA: TGTGCCAGTAGCCCGGATCAGACACTGAACACTGAAGCTTTCTTT.